The rows below give T cell receptor beta chains drawn from one sample of a study of blood T cell repertoires in COVID-19. Some clones are missing from TCRdb's copy, which holds only in-frame ones; the method was immunoSEQ multiplex PCR. The sample has about 160,000 clones; approximately 86% are singletons. Material for sequencing was peripheral blood. The receptors originated from a woman aged 40 to 49 with COVID-19, enrolled during active disease. The CDR3 runs from the conserved cysteine through the conserved F or W. The D gene is left open where the match is weak. Expanded clones are given a class, and other clones once, few, many or no size at all.

TRBD2	TRBV7-9	TRBJ2-3	few	CASSLGTSGMRNTQYF	TGTGCCAGCAGCCTCGGGACTAGCGGGATGAGGAATACGCAGTATTTT
TRBD2	TRBV5-1	TRBJ2-2	NA	CASSPPRTSGSHTGELFF	TGCGCCAGCAGCCCACCCCGGACTAGCGGGAGCCACACCGGGGAGCTGTTTTTT
NA	TRBV6-6	TRBJ1-5	once	CASSAGVGVQPQHF	TGTGCCAGCAGCGCAGGGGTTGGGGTTCAGCCCCAGCATTTT
TRBD2	TRBV4-2	TRBJ2-3	few	CASSPRTSGGTDTQYF	TGTGCCAGCAGCCCACGAACTAGCGGGGGCACAGATACGCAGTATTTT
TRBD2	TRBV7-8	TRBJ2-5	NA	CASSLSGLAGVKTQYF	TGTGCCAGCAGCTTATCCGGGCTAGCGGGGGTGAAGACCCAGTACTTC
NA	TRBV6-5	TRBJ1-5	NA	CASKSVDQPQHF	TGTGCCAGTAAAAGTGTAGATCAGCCCCAGCATTTT
NA	TRBV3-1/TRBV3-2	TRBJ1-6	NA	CASSLRGARSPLHF	TGTGCCAGCAGCCTACGGGGGGCTCGTTCACCCCTCCACTTT
NA	TRBV6-5	TRBJ1-3	NA	CASSQGTGNTIYF	TGTGCCAGCAGCCAGGGCACTGGAAACACCATATATTTT
TRBD1	TRBV5-1	TRBJ1-4	NA	CASSPSGGYGEKLFF	TGCGCCAGCAGCCCATCAGGGGGCTATGGTGAAAAACTGTTTTTT
NA	TRBV5-4	TRBJ1-1	NA	CASSFLTRAGAVRAFF	TGTGCCAGCAGCTTTTTGACCCGCGCGGGAGCGGTTCGGGCTTTCTTT
NA	TRBV29-1	TRBJ2-5	NA	CSVPTPPGDTGETQYF	TGCAGCGTTCCAACCCCGCCGGGAGACACCGGAGAGACCCAGTACTTC
NA	TRBV11-2	TRBJ2-5	NA	CASSLEGYRASTAQETQYF	TGTGCCAGCAGCCTAGAGGGCTACAGGGCATCCACCGCGCAAGAGACCCAGTACTTC